This TCR beta chain was captured in a study of radiotherapy plus CTLA-4 blockade in lung cancer. Study information: Across the patients, objective responses occurred in 15% to 20%, and disease control in 30% to 40%. General observations from the study: Once radiotherapy plus ipilimumab had been given, TCR clones derived from tumor expanded in blood. Reportedly, early blood T cell clone dynamics best predicted response, with interferon-beta.

Receiving focal radiation plus CTLA-4 blockade with ipilimumab were patients who had chemo-refractory metastatic non-small-cell lung cancer. TCRdb's copy holds only in-frame clones and misses some; the assay was immunoSEQ multiplex PCR. This table has roughly 76,000 clones, 70% to 80% appearing once. With regard to this clone: Its antigen is as yet unknown.

The TCR originated in a human donor with non-small cell lung cancer whose response to radiotherapy plus ipilimumab could not be evaluated. The source was peripheral blood, collected from a patient treated with radiotherapy plus ipilimumab.

CDR3 DNA: TGTGCCAGCAGCTTGGGGGGGGATCAGCCCCAGCATTTT. Translated: CASSLGGDQPQHF. The J gene is TRBJ1-5, the V gene TRBV5-5; D may be TRBD1 (5 bases). CDR1 SGHKS and CDR2 YYEKEE come from the germline V gene (reference sequence). V was trimmed by 0 bases and J by 5 bases, leaving 6 bases between them. The CDR3 has 13 residues.